One and the same sample provided the 30 T cell receptor beta chains below, sequenced in a study of T cells in Graves' hyperthyroidism and ophthalmopathy (dated 2019 in TCRdb). The library was produced with multiplex PCR. The sequencing machine was an Illumina HiSeq 2000. The TCR beta CDR3 regions were amplified from the RNA transcripts. A first-round RT-PCR of the TCR CDR3 used the HTBI primer set with the Qiagen OneStep RT-PCR kit. TCRdb took the public reads, trimmed them with fastp at Q25, ran MiXCR for clone calling and kept in-frame beta chains. Each record represents a unique CDR3 protein, reported with the most common genes and DNA among its rows. Within this sample are almost 500,000 distinct CDR3 sequences, with approximately 23% of them counted one time only. About 53% of the sample is held by the ten biggest clonotypes. Material: blood. The receptors were gathered from a woman in her 70s with Graves' ophthalmopathy.

This chain uses TRBV19 with TRBJ2-7, with D possibly matching TRBD1 (6 bases). The CDR3 length is 14 residues. Germline lookup yields CDR1 LNHDA and CDR2 SQIVND (reference sequence). Between the trimmed V and J ends, which lost 4 bases and 1 base, there was a span of 11 bases. The CDR3 loop reads CASSNREYSYEQYF. CDR3 coding DNA: TGTGCCAGTAGTAACAGGGAGTATTCCTACGAGCAGTACTTC.

This clonotype was seen a handful of times. The chain's CDR3 is CSATGQLNSPLHF. In DNA, the CDR3 is TGCAGTGCTACGGGACAGCTGAATTCACCCCTCCACTTT. The chain has TRBV20-1 and TRBJ1-6; 7 bases are a match to TRBD1. The ends lost 4 bases at V and 7 bases at J; junction bases unmatched: 4. The CDR3 sequence is 13 residues long. CDR1 is DFQATT, CDR2 SNEGSKA, per germline (reference sequence).

A note on this clonotype: A much larger clone differs from this one at a single base, so this may be a read error. This chain uses TRBV3-1 with TRBJ2-1; 11 nucleotides line up with TRBD2. There are 15 residues in the CDR3. Germline lookup yields CDR1 LGHDT and CDR2 YNNKEL (reference sequence). CDR3 sequence reads: CASSQTSGSNNEQLF. The CDR3 DNA is TGTGCCAGCAGCCAAACTAGCGGGAGCAACAATGAGCAGCTCTTC.

A few counts support this clonotype. The V and J genes are TRBV5-6 and TRBJ2-7; TRBD2 matches 11 bases. The CDR3 is 15 residues long. Trimming removed 3 bases from V and 2 bases from J; junction bases left unmatched: 4. The V gene's germline CDR1 is SGHDT and CDR2 YYEEEE. This CDR3 reads CASSSRLAGPYEQYF. The CDR3 coding sequence is TGTGCCAGCAGCTCCCGACTAGCGGGACCCTACGAGCAGTACTTC.

This chain connects TRBV9 to TRBJ2-6; D may be TRBD1 (8 bases). Germline lookup yields CDR1 SGDLS and CDR2 YYNGEE. CDR3 length: 18 amino acids. V lost 0 bases to trimming and J lost 4 bases, with 17 bases between them. The CDR3: CASSVEAGGGGGANVLTF. The CDR3, as DNA: TGTGCCAGCAGCGTAGAGGCAGGGGGCGGGGGAGGGGCCAACGTCCTGACTTTC.

Concerning this clonotype: A much larger clone differs by one base, so this may be a read error. This likely comes from a read error, as the CDR3 has no conserved phenylalanine or tryptophan at its end. This rearrangement joins TRBV12-3 or TRBV12-4 to TRBJ2-7; 9 nucleotides match TRBD1. This CDR3 region has 15 residues. Trimming removed 5 bases from V and 5 bases from J; junction bases left unmatched: 10. The CDR3 loop reads CASSPLGTGWHEQYL. CDR3 nucleotides: TGTGCCAGCAGTCCGCTCGGGACAGGGTGGCACGAGCAGTACCTC.

The V gene is TRBV19, the J gene TRBJ1-5, with no clear D. This CDR3 contains 14 residues. The germline CDR1 and CDR2 sequences are LNHDA and SQIVND (reference sequence). Between the trimmed V and J ends, which lost 1 base and 4 bases, there was a span of 8 bases. The CDR3 region is CASSIVRENQPQHF. In nucleotides, the CDR3 is TGTGCCAGTAGTATAGTTAGGGAGAATCAGCCCCAGCATTTT.

V is TRBV5-1 and J is TRBJ2-7; perhaps TRBD1 as D (6 bases). V lost 0 bases and J lost 3, with 7 bases in between. Germline CDR1 reads SGHRS; CDR2 reads YFSETQ. The CDR3 contains 13 residues. CDR3 in amino acids: CASSLEQGYEQYF. CDR3 bases: TGCGCCAGCAGCTTGGAACAGGGCTACGAGCAGTACTTC.

This clonotype turned up a few times. The rearrangement uses TRBV30 and TRBJ1-2, with no clear D. The ends were cut back, 1 base at V and 12 bases at J, with 15 bases in the middle. CDR1 and CDR2 (germline): GTSNPN, SVGIG (reference sequence). The CDR3 covers 12 residues. DNA for the CDR3: TGTGCCTGGAGTGGGGGTGCCAGAATAGACACCTTC. It translates to CAWSGGARIDTF.

This clonotype occurred a few times. The chain is built from TRBV4-2 and TRBJ2-2; the match to TRBD2 covers 11 bases. Germline trimming cut 4 bases from V and 4 bases from J; bases unmatched to any gene: 11. This CDR3 has 18 residues. Germline CDR1 is LGHNA and CDR2 is YNFKEQ. The CDR3 bases are TGTGCCAGCAGCCCCGTAGCGGGAGGGCCGGATATCACCGGGGAGCTGTTTTTT. Residues: CASSPVAGGPDITGELFF.

The chain carries TRBV27 and TRBJ2-6, with 8 positions matching TRBD1. The CDR3 spans 18 residues. V gave up 1 base and J gave up 1 base; unmatched junction bases: 6. Germline V lookup: CDR1 MNHEY, CDR2 SMNVEV (reference sequence). CDR3 region: CASSLWPGGPSGANVLTF. The CDR3 region has the DNA TGTGCCAGCAGTTTATGGCCAGGGGGCCCTTCTGGGGCCAACGTCCTGACTTTC.

This clonotype was recorded a few times. The rearrangement joins TRBV12-5 to TRBJ2-7; D is undetermined. This CDR3 is 12 amino acids long. Germline lookup yields CDR1 LGHNT and CDR2 FRNRAP. Trimming removed 1 base at V and 6 bases at J, with 7 bases between. The CDR3 protein is CASGLEMGEQYF. The CDR3 DNA is TGTGCTAGTGGTTTGGAGATGGGCGAGCAGTACTTC.

The gene calls are TRBV7-2 and TRBJ1-4; D is possibly TRBD1 (6 bases). Trimming shortened V by 4 bases and J by 4 bases, and 16 bases separated the two germline ends. This CDR3 spans 16 amino acids. Per germline, CDR1 SGHTA and CDR2 FQGNSA. The CDR3 loop is CASSYATGASNEKLFF. CDR3 DNA sequence: TGTGCCAGCAGCTATGCGACGGGGGCTAGTAATGAAAAACTGTTTTTT. The whole variable domain, filled in from reference TRBV7-2 and TRBJ1-4, reads GAGVSQSPSNKVTEKGKDVELRCDPISGHTALYWYRQSLGQGLEFLIYFQGNSAPDKSGLPSDRFSAERTGGSVSTLTIQRTQQEDSAVYLCASSYATGASNEKLFFGSGTQLSVL.

The chain has TRBV29-1 and TRBJ2-1, with D unclear. CDR1 SQVTM and CDR2 ANQGSEA come from the germline V gene. Trimming shortened V by 6 bases and J by 6 bases, and 12 bases separated the two germline ends. The CDR3 sequence is 12 residues long. The CDR3 nucleotides read TGCAGCGTGGGGTTTCAGCCCAATGAGCAGTTCTTC. Its protein product is CSVGFQPNEQFF.

This clonotype occurred a few times. This chain joins TRBV5-1 and TRBJ1-2; D ambiguous. Looked up from germline, CDR1 is SGHRS and CDR2 is YFSETQ. Trimming removed 4 bases from V and 8 bases from J, with 18 bases in between. The CDR3 extends over 14 amino acids. CDR3 sequence: CASSPAVLRGGYTF. The CDR3 DNA reads TGCGCCAGCAGCCCGGCGGTTCTCCGGGGAGGCTACACCTTC.

This clonotype was seen a handful of times. The chain employs TRBV28 and TRBJ2-7; 10 bases agree with TRBD1. The CDR3 has 13 amino acids. The germline V gene has CDR1 MDHEN and CDR2 SYDVKM. V dropped 7 bases and J dropped 6; count of bases not matched to a gene: 6. CDR3 region: CASTLRQGAEQYF. The CDR3 coding sequence is TGTGCCAGCACCCTTCGACAGGGGGCCGAGCAGTACTTC.

CDR3 residues: CASTFSETGASGEQFF. CDR3 DNA: TGCGCCAGCACCTTCTCGGAGACAGGGGCCTCGGGTGAGCAGTTCTTC. The chain links TRBV5-1 to TRBJ2-1; 8 nucleotides align to TRBD1. This CDR3 contains 16 residues. The junction had 17 bases not matched to a gene; V was cut back by 6 bases and J by 9 bases. The V gene's germline CDR1 is SGHRS and CDR2 YFSETQ.

The chain employs TRBV6-1 and TRBJ2-3, with 10 bases fitting TRBD2. V lost 3 bases to trimming and J lost 9 bases; unmatched junction nucleotides: 6. This CDR3 spans 14 amino acids. CDR1 and CDR2 from the germline V gene are MNHNS and SASEGT. The CDR3: CASSETSSGRTQYF. CDR3 in DNA: TGTGCCAGCAGTGAGACATCTAGCGGGAGAACGCAGTATTTT.

The rearrangement joins TRBV19 to TRBJ1-6, with D possibly being TRBD1 (6 bases). V dropped 6 bases and J dropped 0 bases, with 12 bases sitting between them. CDR1 is LNHDA and CDR2 is SQIVND in the germline V gene (reference sequence). The CDR3 consists of 16 residues. The CDR3 spells CASRPSGASYNSPLHF. The CDR3 DNA follows: TGTGCCAGTAGACCCTCGGGGGCCTCCTATAATTCACCCCTCCACTTT.

Many counts were recorded for this clonotype. This chain joins TRBV2 and TRBJ1-1; TRBD1 matches 9 bases. The germline V gene has CDR1 SNHLY and CDR2 FYNNEI. This CDR3 has 18 residues. The J segment lost 1 base and the V segment lost 4 bases, leaving 13 bases of the junction unmatched. The CDR3 is CASSASQILQGANTEAFF. DNA for the CDR3: TGTGCCAGCAGTGCATCTCAAATCTTACAGGGGGCGAACACTGAAGCTTTCTTT.

The gene calls are TRBV6-2 or TRBV6-3 and TRBJ2-3; 13 bases match TRBD2. Trimming cost V 2 bases and J 1 base; bases outside gene matches: 12. The CDR3 is made up of 20 amino acids. Germline-derived CDR1 and CDR2 are MNHEY and SVGEGT. This CDR3 reads CASSYTHGLAGAGGTDTQYF. The CDR3 nucleotides are TGTGCCAGCAGTTACACGCATGGACTAGCGGGAGCTGGTGGCACAGATACGCAGTATTTT.

J is TRBJ2-2 and V is TRBV12-3 or TRBV12-4; no clear D. The CDR3 loop spans 15 amino acids. V lost 2 bases and J lost 3, with 10 bases in between. CDR3: CASSLTTGYTGELFF. CDR3 DNA: TGTGCCAGCAGTTTAACGACCGGATACACCGGGGAGCTGTTTTTT.

This clonotype has only a few counts. The CDR3 sequence is CASGRDRVYEQYF. The CDR3 nucleotides are TGCGCCAGCGGCCGGGACAGGGTCTACGAGCAGTACTTC. The V call is TRBV10-2, the J call TRBJ2-7; 9 nucleotides align to TRBD1. The CDR3 is made up of 13 amino acids. Germline CDR1 and CDR2: WSHSY and SAAADI. J gave up 3 bases and V 8 bases, and 5 bases lay outside the gene matches.

In its sample, this clonotype was seen many times. This rearrangement joins TRBV28 to TRBJ1-2; D unresolved. The CDR3 covers 13 residues. Germline V lookup: CDR1 MDHEN, CDR2 SYDVKM. V was trimmed by 2 bases and J by 5 bases, leaving 9 bases between them. CDR3 nucleotide sequence: TGTGCCAGCAGTTTAAGCAGGCTGTATGGCTACACCTTC. Translating it yields CASSLSRLYGYTF.

The V call is TRBV19, the J call TRBJ1-6, with D unresolved. The CDR3 totals 12 residues. V dropped 6 bases and J dropped 13 bases, with 13 bases sitting between them. From germline, CDR1 is LNHDA and CDR2 SQIVND (reference sequence). CDR3 sequence: CASSPDGAPLHF. For the CDR3, the DNA is TGTGCCAGTAGCCCCGACGGCGCTCCCCTCCACTTT.

This clonotype was detected only a few times. The chain carries TRBV12-3 or TRBV12-4 and TRBJ2-2; 9 positions match TRBD2. V trimming: 3 bases; J trimming: 2 bases; junction bases outside the gene matches: 4. The CDR3 consists of 16 residues. Here the CDR3 DNA reads TGTGCCAGCAGTTTGCTAGCGGGATTAAACACCGGGGAGCTGTTTTTT. Translation: CASSLLAGLNTGELFF.

This clonotype has just a few counts. The chain recombines TRBV11-2 with TRBJ1-1, with D possibly matching TRBD1 (5 bases). V lost 5 bases and J 0 bases, leaving 10 bases between the germline ends. Germline V gene sequence: CDR1 SGHAT, CDR2 FQNNGV. The CDR3 runs 14 residues. Here the CDR3 DNA reads TGTGCCAGCAGCCCGGACACTCTGAACACTGAAGCTTTCTTT. As protein: CASSPDTLNTEAFF.

This clonotype came up many times. V and J are TRBV2 and TRBJ2-3, with D perhaps matching TRBD1 (5 bases). Trimming removed 0 bases from V and 2 bases from J, with 27 bases in between. There are 21 residues in the CDR3. Germline lookup yields CDR1 SNHLY and CDR2 FYNNEI. The CDR3 DNA reads TGTGCCAGCAGTGAAGCGCTTCGGGTGGCGGACATTTGGAGACCCACAGATACGCAGTATTTT. As protein: CASSEALRVADIWRPTDTQYF. The entire variable domain, with the rest obtained from reference TRBV2 and TRBJ2-3, is as follows: EPEVTQTPSHQVTQMGQEVILRCVPISNHLYFYWYRQILGQKVEFLVSFYNNEISEKSEIFDDQFSVERPDGSNFTLKIRSTKLEDSAMYFCASSEALRVADIWRPTDTQYFGPGTRLTVL.

The chain employs TRBV6-6 and TRBJ1-1; D might be TRBD1 (5 bases). Trimming removed 0 bases at V and 4 bases at J, with 15 bases between. The CDR3 sequence is 16 residues long. Germline V gene sequence: CDR1 MNHNY, CDR2 SVGAGI (reference sequence). In DNA, the CDR3 is TGTGCCAGCAGTTACTCGTCAGCGGGGCGGGTCACTGAAGCTTTCTTT. Translated: CASSYSSAGRVTEAFF.

The V and J genes are TRBV5-1 and TRBJ2-7; D may match TRBD1 or TRBD2 (6 bases each). CDR3 length: 14 amino acids. Looked up from germline, CDR1 is SGHRS and CDR2 is YFSETQ. Trimming shortened V by 7 bases and J by 0 bases, and 14 bases separated the two germline ends. CDR3 in amino acids: CASSWGASSYEQYF. The DNA for the CDR3 is TGCGCCAGCTCATGGGGGGCTAGCTCCTACGAGCAGTACTTC.